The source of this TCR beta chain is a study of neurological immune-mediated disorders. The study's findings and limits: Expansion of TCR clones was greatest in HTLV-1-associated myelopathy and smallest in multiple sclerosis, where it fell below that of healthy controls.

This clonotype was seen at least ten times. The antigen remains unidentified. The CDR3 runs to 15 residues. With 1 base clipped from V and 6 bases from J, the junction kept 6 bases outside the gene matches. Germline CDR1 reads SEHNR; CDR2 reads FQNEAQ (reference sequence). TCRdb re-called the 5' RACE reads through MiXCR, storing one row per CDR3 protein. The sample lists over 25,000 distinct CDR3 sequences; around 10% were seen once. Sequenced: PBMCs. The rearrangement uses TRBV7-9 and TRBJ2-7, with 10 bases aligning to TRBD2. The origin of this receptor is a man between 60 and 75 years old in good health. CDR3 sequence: CASSLGLAGRLEQYF. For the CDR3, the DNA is TGTGCCAGCAGCTTAGGACTAGCGGGTCGTCTCGAGCAGTACTTC.